This T cell receptor (beta chain) was documented in a study of cytomegalovirus exposure and HLA in healthy donors. Study-wide results and limits: Despite most TCR sequences being rare, some public TCRs occurred in many donors. Reports indicated that the classifier achieved high specificity and sensitivity in diagnosing cytomegalovirus status.

These donors were members of the 120-subject validation cohort, a group separate from the roughly 670-subject first cohort. V dropped 3 bases and J dropped 6; count of bases not matched to a gene: 5. Looked up from germline, CDR1 is ENHRY and CDR2 is SYGVKD. There are 13 residues in the CDR3. In the case of this clone: Its cognate antigen is unknown.

Measured with immunoSEQ multiplex PCR; TCRdb has only the in-frame clones, and not every one. This sample has 150,000 or so clones, with 89% found just once. V is TRBV10-3 and J is TRBJ2-7; 7 bases are a match to TRBD1. The TCR comes from a young woman in good health and CMV-seropositive. Sequencing was done on a sample of PBMCs. The CDR3: CAISEGTGVEQYF. For the CDR3, the DNA is TGTGCCATCAGTGAAGGCACAGGGGTCGAGCAGTACTTC.